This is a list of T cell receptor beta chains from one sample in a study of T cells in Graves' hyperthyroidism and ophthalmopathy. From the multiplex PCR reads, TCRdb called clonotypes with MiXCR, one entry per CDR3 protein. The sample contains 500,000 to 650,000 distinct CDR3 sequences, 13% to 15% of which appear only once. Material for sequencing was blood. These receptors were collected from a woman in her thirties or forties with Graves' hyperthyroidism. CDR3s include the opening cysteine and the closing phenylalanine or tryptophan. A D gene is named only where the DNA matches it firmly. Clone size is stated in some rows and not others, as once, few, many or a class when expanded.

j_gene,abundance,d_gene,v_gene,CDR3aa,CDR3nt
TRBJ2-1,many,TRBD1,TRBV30,CALTGTGLSSYNEQFF,TGTGCTCTAACCGGGACAGGCTTAAGCTCCTACAATGAGCAGTTCTTC
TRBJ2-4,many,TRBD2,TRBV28,CASNPRSGRARRENIQYF,TGTGCCAGCAACCCTAGGAGTGGGAGGGCCAGGAGGGAAAACATTCAGTACTTC
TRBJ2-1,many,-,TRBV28,CASSSLGSSYNEQFF,TGTGCCAGCAGCTCCTTGGGGAGCTCCTACAATGAGCAGTTCTTC
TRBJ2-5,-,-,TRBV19,CASSGAAQETQYF,TGTGCCAGTAGTGGGGCGGCACAAGAGACCCAGTACTTC
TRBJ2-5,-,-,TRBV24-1,CATSDHRLNQETQYF,TGTGCCACCAGTGATCACAGGCTGAACCAAGAGACCCAGTACTTC
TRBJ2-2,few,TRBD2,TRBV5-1,CASSTGTSGQTGELFF,TGCGCCAGCAGCACGGGGACTAGCGGACAAACCGGGGAGCTGTTTTTT
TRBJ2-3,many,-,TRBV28,CASRTLAESTDTQYF,TGTGCCAGCAGGACCTTAGCGGAAAGCACAGATACGCAGTATTTT
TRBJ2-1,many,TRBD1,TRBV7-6,CASSSTGGNNNEQFF,TGTGCCAGCAGCTCGACAGGGGGGAATAACAATGAGCAGTTCTTC
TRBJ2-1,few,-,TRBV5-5,CASSFRDINEQFF,TGTGCCAGCAGCTTCCGGGACATCAATGAGCAGTTCTTC
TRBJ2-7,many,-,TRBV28,CASSLARGIGYF,TGTGCCAGCAGTTTAGCCCGGGGGATCGGGTACTTC
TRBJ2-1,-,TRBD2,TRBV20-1,CSAGGEKAYNEQFF,TGCAGTGCTGGGGGGGAGAAGGCTTACAATGAGCAGTTCTTC
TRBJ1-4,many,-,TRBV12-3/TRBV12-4,CASSFANSQEEKLFF,TGTGCCAGCAGTTTCGCAAATTCCCAGGAAGAAAAACTGTTTTTT
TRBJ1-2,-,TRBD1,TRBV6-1,CASRPTPGQGYGYTF,TGTGCCAGCAGGCCTACTCCGGGACAGGGGTATGGCTACACCTTC
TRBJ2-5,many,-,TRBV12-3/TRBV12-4,CASSMPGHQETQYF,TGTGCCAGCAGTATGCCGGGACATCAAGAGACCCAGTACTTC
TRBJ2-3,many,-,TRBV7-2,CASSLPGETLTDTQYF,TGTGCCAGCAGCTTACCAGGGGAGACCCTCACAGATACGCAGTATTTT
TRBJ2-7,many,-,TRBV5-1,CASSLSVEQYF,TGCGCCAGCAGCTTGTCCGTCGAGCAGTACTTC
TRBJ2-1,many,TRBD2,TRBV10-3,CAISELIAGVFNEQFF,TGTGCCATCAGTGAGTTGATAGCGGGAGTATTCAATGAGCAGTTCTTC
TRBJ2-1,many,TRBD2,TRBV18,CASSPGTSGSHEQFF,TGTGCCAGCAGCCCAGGGACTAGCGGGAGCCATGAGCAGTTCTTC
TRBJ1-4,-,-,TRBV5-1,CASSLDIGEKLFF,TGCGCCAGCAGCTTGGACATCGGGGAAAAACTGTTTTTT
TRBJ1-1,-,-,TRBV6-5,CASSYGATEGTEAFF,TGTGCCAGCAGTTACGGGGCCACTGAGGGCACTGAAGCTTTCTTT
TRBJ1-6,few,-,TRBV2,CASSDTNYNSPLHF,TGTGCCAGCAGTGACACAAACTATAATTCACCCCTCCACTTT
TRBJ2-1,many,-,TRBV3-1,CASSGRDFWQFF,TGTGCCAGCAGCGGCCGGGACTTCTGGCAGTTCTTC
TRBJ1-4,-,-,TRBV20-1,CSASSSATNEKLFF,TGCAGTGCGTCTTCCAGTGCAACTAATGAAAAACTGTTTTTT
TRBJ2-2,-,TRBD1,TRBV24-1,CATSDFGTGIAGELFF,TGTGCCACCAGTGATTTTGGGACAGGGATCGCCGGGGAGCTGTTTTTT
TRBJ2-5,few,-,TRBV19,CATRGEQQETQYF,TGTGCCACCCGTGGGGAACAGCAAGAGACCCAGTACTTC
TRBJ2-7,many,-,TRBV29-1,CSVESPYSYEQYF,TGCAGCGTTGAAAGTCCGTACTCCTACGAGCAGTACTTC
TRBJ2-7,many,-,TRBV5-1,CASSLEDPSNEQYF,TGCGCCAGCAGCCTTGAGGACCCCTCGAACGAGCAGTACTTC
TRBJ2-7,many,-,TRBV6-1,CASGSLEKGYEQYF,TGTGCCAGCGGGAGCTTAGAGAAGGGCTACGAGCAGTACTTC
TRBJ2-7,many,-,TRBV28,CASSFLGQIYEQYF,TGTGCCAGCAGTTTTTTAGGACAGATCTACGAGCAGTACTTC
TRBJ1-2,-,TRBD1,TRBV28,CASSLSLSQGSSYGYTF,TGTGCCAGCAGTTTATCTCTATCACAGGGGAGCAGCTATGGCTACACCTTC
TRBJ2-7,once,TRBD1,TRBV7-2,CASSLAWTGYEQYF,TGTGCCAGCAGCTTAGCCTGGACAGGGTACGAGCAGTACTTC
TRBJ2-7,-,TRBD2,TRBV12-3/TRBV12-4,CASSPGTPGLAGGPNEQYF,TGTGCCAGCAGTCCCGGGACTCCGGGACTAGCGGGAGGGCCGAACGAGCAGTACTTC
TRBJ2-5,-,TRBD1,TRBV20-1,CSASWGQSREMAQYF,TGCAGTGCTAGTTGGGGACAGTCAAGAGAAATGGCCCAGTACTTC
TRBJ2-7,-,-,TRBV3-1,CASSPHAGAPYEQYF,TGTGCCAGCAGCCCTCACGCCGGGGCCCCCTACGAGCAGTACTTC
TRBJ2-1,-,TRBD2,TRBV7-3,CASSPRLAVSNEQFF,TGTGCCAGCAGCCCGAGACTAGCGGTGAGCAATGAGCAGTTCTTC
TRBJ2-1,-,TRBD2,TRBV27,CASSSSGTRVTEQFF,TGTGCCAGCAGTTCCTCCGGGACTAGGGTGACTGAGCAGTTCTTC
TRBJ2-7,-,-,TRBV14,CASSLIEGVVYEQYF,TGTGCCAGCAGCCTAATAGAGGGAGTCGTATACGAGCAGTACTTC
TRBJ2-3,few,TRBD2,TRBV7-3,CASSLNSPLLAGVRDTQYF,TGTGCCAGCAGCTTAAATAGCCCGCTTCTAGCGGGAGTCAGAGATACGCAGTATTTT
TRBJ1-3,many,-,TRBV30,CAWSATETADIGNTIYF,TGTGCCTGGAGTGCTACGGAGACTGCGGACATCGGAAACACCATATATTTT
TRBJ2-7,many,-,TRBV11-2,CASSFAGTGYEQYF,TGTGCCAGCAGCTTTGCAGGGACTGGCTACGAGCAGTACTTC
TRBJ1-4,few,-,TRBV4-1,CASSRIPPEATNEKLFF,TGCGCCAGCAGCCGAATCCCGCCTGAGGCGACTAATGAAAAACTGTTTTTT
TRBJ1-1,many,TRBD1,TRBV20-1,CSAWGDRTNTEAFF,TGCAGTGCCTGGGGGGACAGGACGAACACTGAAGCTTTCTTT
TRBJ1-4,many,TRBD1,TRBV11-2,CASSLVDRGNEKLFF,TGTGCCAGCAGCTTAGTTGACAGGGGGAATGAAAAACTGTTTTTT
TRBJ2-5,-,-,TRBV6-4,CARRSPGQLPETQYF,TGTGCCAGACGATCACCGGGACAATTACCAGAGACCCAGTACTTC
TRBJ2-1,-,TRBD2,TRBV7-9,CASSSAWTSSPNLRDQNEQFF,TGTGCCAGCAGCTCCGCCTGGACTAGCTCGCCCAACCTTCGCGACCAAAATGAGCAGTTCTTC
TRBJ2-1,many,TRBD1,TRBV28,CASSLRRDRTYYNEQFF,TGTGCCAGCAGTTTACGCCGGGACAGGACCTACTACAATGAGCAGTTCTTC
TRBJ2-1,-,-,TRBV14,CASSLAISEQFF,TGTGCCAGCAGCCTAGCCATAAGTGAGCAGTTCTTC
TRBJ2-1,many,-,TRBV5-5,CASSLFFNEQFF,TGTGCCAGCAGCTTGTTTTTCAATGAGCAGTTCTTC